This is a list of T cell receptor beta chains from one sample in a study of OX40 agonist ivuxolimab in advanced cancers. Here immunoSEQ multiplex PCR was the method, and the copy in TCRdb shows in-frame clones only, minus some. The table shows about 12,000 clones, with around 80% occurring only once. Source: CD4+ or CD8+ T cells sorted from blood, taken in a trial of the OX40 agonist ivuxolimab. Receptors originate from an adult with an advanced solid tumor such as melanoma, head and neck, liver or kidney cancer. The CDR3 runs from the conserved cysteine through the conserved F or W. The order of the fields is V gene, clone size, D gene, J gene, CDR3 protein, CDR3 DNA. D genes are given only for firm matches. Where a row states a size, it is once, few, many or the class of an expanded clone; other rows omit it.

v_call: TRBV27
clone_size: NA
d_call: TRBD1
j_call: TRBJ1-1
cdr3_aa: CASSPGTGGILGAFF
cdr3_nt: TGTGCCAGCAGCCCGGGGACAGGGGGTATCCTAGGAGCTTTCTTT

v_call: TRBV11-2
clone_size: NA
d_call: NA
j_call: TRBJ2-7
cdr3_aa: CASSLRGKQYEQYF
cdr3_nt: TGTGCCAGCAGCTTAAGGGGAAAGCAATACGAGCAGTACTTC

v_call: TRBV27
clone_size: NA
d_call: TRBD2
j_call: TRBJ2-1
cdr3_aa: CASSLSTSGGPYNEQFF
cdr3_nt: TGTGCCAGCAGTTTATCGACTAGCGGGGGACCCTACAATGAGCAGTTCTTC

v_call: TRBV5-8
clone_size: once
d_call: TRBD1
j_call: TRBJ1-5
cdr3_aa: CASTPGSRGVNQPQHF
cdr3_nt: TGTGCCAGCACCCCTGGGTCCAGGGGGGTCAATCAGCCCCAGCATTTT

v_call: TRBV29-1
clone_size: NA
d_call: NA
j_call: TRBJ2-6
cdr3_aa: CSVWDTHSGANVLTF
cdr3_nt: TGCAGCGTTTGGGACACCCACTCTGGGGCCAACGTCCTGACTTTC

v_call: TRBV7-2
clone_size: NA
d_call: NA
j_call: TRBJ1-2
cdr3_aa: CASSLAPGFNYGYTF
cdr3_nt: TGTGCCAGCAGCTTAGCGCCCGGATTTAACTATGGCTACACCTTC

v_call: TRBV5-1
clone_size: NA
d_call: NA
j_call: TRBJ2-1
cdr3_aa: CASSFTGAGQFF
cdr3_nt: TGCGCCAGCAGCTTCACGGGGGCTGGGCAGTTCTTC

v_call: TRBV27
clone_size: NA
d_call: NA
j_call: TRBJ2-2
cdr3_aa: CASSLSGWLAANTGELFF
cdr3_nt: TGTGCCAGCAGTTTAAGCGGGTGGCTAGCAGCGAACACCGGGGAGCTGTTTTTT

v_call: TRBV7-3
clone_size: NA
d_call: TRBD1
j_call: TRBJ1-3
cdr3_aa: CASSFGTATSGNTIYF
cdr3_nt: TGTGCCAGCAGCTTTGGGACAGCTACTTCTGGAAACACCATATATTTT

v_call: TRBV6-4
clone_size: NA
d_call: TRBD2
j_call: TRBJ2-3
cdr3_aa: CASSVTSGGTDTQYF
cdr3_nt: TGTGCCAGCAGTGTAACTAGCGGGGGTACAGATACGCAGTATTTT

v_call: TRBV14
clone_size: NA
d_call: TRBD1
j_call: TRBJ1-4
cdr3_aa: CASSQQTGIPGKLFF
cdr3_nt: TGTGCCAGCAGCCAGCAGACAGGGATCCCCGGGAAACTGTTTTTT

v_call: TRBV7-8
clone_size: NA
d_call: NA
j_call: TRBJ1-5
cdr3_aa: CASSLRGRNQPQHF
cdr3_nt: TGTGCCAGCAGCTTACGGGGCAGAAATCAGCCCCAGCATTTT

v_call: TRBV11-2
clone_size: NA
d_call: NA
j_call: TRBJ1-5
cdr3_aa: CASSLVATGSQPQHF
cdr3_nt: TGTGCCAGCAGCTTAGTAGCGACAGGTAGTCAGCCCCAGCATTTT

v_call: TRBV13
clone_size: NA
d_call: NA
j_call: TRBJ2-7
cdr3_aa: CASSKNRETYEQYF
cdr3_nt: TGTGCCAGCAGCAAAAACAGGGAGACCTACGAGCAGTACTTC

v_call: TRBV5-6
clone_size: NA
d_call: TRBD1
j_call: TRBJ2-7
cdr3_aa: CASSPGRTGTYEQYF
cdr3_nt: TGTGCCAGCAGCCCTGGGCGGACAGGAACCTACGAGCAGTACTTC

v_call: TRBV5-6
clone_size: NA
d_call: NA
j_call: TRBJ1-1
cdr3_aa: CASSRLMNTEAFF
cdr3_nt: TGTGCCAGCAGCCGCCTAATGAACACTGAAGCTTTCTTT

v_call: TRBV4-1
clone_size: NA
d_call: NA
j_call: TRBJ1-4
cdr3_aa: CASSQEEANEKLFF
cdr3_nt: TGCGCCAGCAGCCAAGAAGAGGCTAATGAAAAACTGTTTTTT

v_call: TRBV7-8
clone_size: once
d_call: TRBD1
j_call: TRBJ1-2
cdr3_aa: CASSLSPDRGRGGYTF
cdr3_nt: TGTGCCAGCAGCTTATCCCCGGACAGGGGGAGAGGTGGCTACACCTTC

v_call: TRBV5-6
clone_size: NA
d_call: NA
j_call: TRBJ1-5
cdr3_aa: CASSRWTANQPQHF
cdr3_nt: TGTGCCAGCAGCAGGTGGACAGCAAATCAGCCCCAGCATTTT

v_call: TRBV6-1
clone_size: NA
d_call: TRBD1
j_call: TRBJ1-1
cdr3_aa: CASSDPGTGNTEAFF
cdr3_nt: TGTGCCAGCAGTGACCCCGGGACAGGGAACACTGAAGCTTTCTTT

v_call: TRBV6-1
clone_size: NA
d_call: TRBD1
j_call: TRBJ1-2
cdr3_aa: CASSPWTGPYGYTF
cdr3_nt: TGTGCCAGCAGTCCATGGACAGGGCCGTATGGCTACACCTTC

v_call: TRBV19
clone_size: NA
d_call: NA
j_call: TRBJ1-5
cdr3_aa: CASSMNSGQPQHF
cdr3_nt: TGTGCCAGTAGTATGAATTCCGGACAGCCCCAGCATTTT